One T cell receptor beta chain is described in this entry. Its antigen is unknown. Data came from immunoSEQ multiplex PCR; TCRdb stores just in-frame clones and leaves some out. The table shows about 180,000 clones, with about nine tenths occurring only once. Trimming removed 7 bases at V and 5 bases at J, with 12 bases between. The CDR3 covers 13 residues. The germline V gene encodes CDR1 MDHEN and CDR2 SYDVKM. This sample stems from a study of T cell responses to AZD1222 COVID-19 vaccine. Whole-study findings and limits: All repertoire sampling was performed exclusively after the peak T cell response. At baseline, just 6 or 7 AZD1222 recipients tested seropositive.

The clonotype comes from an adult in good health. The material was peripheral blood, obtained on day 0 of AZD1222 vaccination. This chain connects TRBV28 to TRBJ1-3; D is ambiguous. CDR3 in DNA: TGTGCCAGCACCGACGATATACGAAACACCATATATTTT. This codes for CASTDDIRNTIYF.